The T cell receptor beta chain under discussion was sequenced for a study of T cell repertoires in cytomegalovirus infection. Study-wide context: The study used recently identified HLA-C-restricted and well-studied HLA-B-restricted CMV epitopes. It can be stated that public TCR beta signatures indicated CMV infection as well as a matching HLA type.

Points on this clonotype: Its matching antigen is unknown.

Study-wide results and limits: Pooled public TCR beta family frequency picked out CMV carriers with the relevant HLA. The ex vivo response showed dominance by HLA-C-restricted CMV-specific TCR beta clonotypes.

Trimming removed 2 bases from V and 4 bases from J, with 11 bases in between. The germline V gene encodes CDR1 SGHTA and CDR2 FQGNSA. The CDR3 runs 15 residues. TCRdb ran MiXCR on the reads and lists one entry per CDR3 protein. The data hold 100,000 to 150,000 distinct CDR3 sequences, with around 30% observed a single time. The sequence was obtained from a human donor in good health (CMV status not recorded). Some clones in this sample may be carry-over from other donors' samples. The specimen was CD8+ T cells from cultured PBMCs, collected from culture after CMV antigen stimulation. The chain couples TRBV7-2 to TRBJ2-2; D may match TRBD1 or TRBD2 (6 bases each). This CDR3 is CASSLRGVPTGELFF. DNA for the CDR3: TGTGCCAGCAGCTTAAGGGGGGTTCCCACCGGGGAGCTGTTTTTT.